These T cell receptor beta chains were read from a single sample in a study of cytomegalovirus exposure and HLA in healthy donors. Sequencing used immunoSEQ multiplex PCR; TCRdb keeps in-frame clones, though not all of them. This sample has 99,000 or so clones; over 65% occur once, and the top ten carry 8.2%. Material: PBMCs. These receptors were collected from a man between 40 and 49 years old in good health and CMV-seropositive. Both conserved end residues are part of each CDR3. D genes are given only for firm matches. A clone size is listed for some rows: how often the clone was seen (once, few, many), or a class if it is expanded.

- TRBJ1-1 TRBV18 - TGTGCCAGCTCCCAGGGGACACCTGAAGCTTTCTTT CASSQGTPEAFF
- TRBJ2-5 TRBV4-2 - TGTGCCAGCAGCCAAGTTTACCCCAGGGGCCCGGGGGAGACCCAGTACTTC CASSQVYPRGPGETQYF
- TRBJ2-1 TRBV29-1 TRBD1 TGCAGCGTTGACACAGGGGGCATTGAGCAGTTCTTC CSVDTGGIEQFF
few TRBJ1-1 TRBV7-9 TRBD1 TGTGCCAGCAGCTTCGCAGGGGGAACTGAAGCTTTCTTT CASSFAGGTEAFF
- TRBJ2-1 TRBV5-4 TRBD1 TGTGCCAGCAGCCTCGGGACAGTACATTACAATGAGCAGTTCTTC CASSLGTVHYNEQFF
- TRBJ2-6 TRBV27 - TGTGCCAGCAGCCAGGGCTCTGGGGCCAACGGCCTGACTTTC CASSQGSGANGLTF
few TRBJ1-4 TRBV4-2 - TGTGCCAGCAGACCTGGCCAGGGAGGGAAAACTAATGAAAAACTGTTTTTT CASRPGQGGKTNEKLFF
- TRBJ2-3 TRBV5-4 TRBD2 TGTGCCAGCAGCACGATCCGACTAGCGGGGGAAGATACGCAGTATTTT CASSTIRLAGEDTQYF
- TRBJ2-1 TRBV10-3 TRBD2 TGTGCCATCAGCGTTAGCGGGGGAGACTACAATGAGCAGTTCTTC CAISVSGGDYNEQFF
few TRBJ2-6 TRBV27 - TGTGCCAGCAGTTTTTTAGGAAGCTCTGGGGCCAACGGCCTGACTTTC CASSFLGSSGANGLTF
- TRBJ1-1 TRBV5-1 - TGCGCCAGCAGCCGCGACAGCAACACTGAAGCTTTCTTT CASSRDSNTEAFF
few TRBJ1-4 TRBV19 - TGTGCCAGTAGTATATTGCAGGCTAATGAAAAACTGTTTTTT CASSILQANEKLFF
- TRBJ2-2 TRBV7-2 - TGTGCCAGCAGCTTAGCCGGGGTCACCGGGGAGCTGTTTTTT CASSLAGVTGELFF
- TRBJ2-3 TRBV9 - TGTGCCAGCAGCGTGAGCATGTCCACAGATACGCAGTATTTT CASSVSMSTDTQYF
- TRBJ2-2 TRBV27 - TGTGCCAGCAGTTTTGCCCGGGGGGAGCTGTTTTTT CASSFARGELFF